These 14 T cell receptor beta chains originate from one sample sequenced in a study of blood T cell repertoires in COVID-19. Data came from immunoSEQ multiplex PCR; TCRdb stores just in-frame clones and leaves some out. The table includes 50,000 to 70,000 clones, about 86% detected once. Material: peripheral blood. The receptors were gathered from a man aged 45-65 years with active COVID-19.

The chain couples TRBV13 to TRBJ2-7, with a possible D match to TRBD2 (5 bases). Per the germline V gene, CDR1 is PRHDT and CDR2 is FYEKMQ (reference sequence). The CDR3 runs 14 residues. Trimming cost V 3 bases and J 5 bases, with 14 bases left between them. CDR3 in amino acids: CASSFSEGRDEQYF. The CDR3 DNA sequence: TGTGCCAGCAGCTTTAGCGAGGGCCGGGACGAGCAGTACTTC.

This clone was seen only a few times. The chain uses TRBV11-2 and TRBJ1-1; 9 bases are a match to TRBD1. Germline CDR1 is SGHAT and CDR2 is FQNNGV. The CDR3 runs to 16 residues. V lost 4 bases and J lost 3; bases outside the gene matches: 9. The CDR3 loop is CASSSQGAALDTEAFF. The DNA for the CDR3 is TGTGCCAGCAGCTCACAGGGGGCGGCTTTAGACACTGAAGCTTTCTTT. Complete variable domain (other parts from reference TRBV11-2 and TRBJ1-1): EAGVAQSPRYKIIEKRQSVAFWCNPISGHATLYWYQQILGQGPKLLIQFQNNGVVDDSQLPKDRFSAERLKGVDSTLKIQPAKLEDSAVYLCASSSQGAALDTEAFFGQGTRLTVV.

This clone was counted between two and nine times. The chain uses TRBV12-3 or TRBV12-4 and TRBJ1-1; D not resolved. CDR3 size: 13 residues. V was cut by 3 bases and J by 8 bases, with 13 bases left in between. CDR3 sequence (DNA): TGTGCCAGCAGTTTCGGCGAAGTAGCCGAAGCTTTCTTT. Translating it yields CASSFGEVAEAFF.

This chain links TRBV2 with TRBJ1-4; the D gene is possibly TRBD1 (6 bases). V dropped 7 bases and J dropped 4 bases, with 13 bases sitting between them. The germline V gene encodes CDR1 SNHLY and CDR2 FYNNEI. The CDR3 sequence is 14 residues long. The CDR3 bases are TGTGCCAGCACTCCGACAGGCCATAATGAAAAACTGTTTTTT. Amino acids: CASTPTGHNEKLFF.

This clone has a count of ten or more. The chain links TRBV2 to TRBJ2-2, with 7 nucleotides matching TRBD1. With V trimmed by 4 bases and J by 1 base, 6 bases remained unmatched. This CDR3 is built from 16 residues. CDR1 and CDR2 (germline): SNHLY, FYNNEI. The CDR3 region is CASSAQGIKNTGELFF. The CDR3 region has the DNA TGTGCCAGCAGTGCACAGGGGATCAAGAACACCGGGGAGCTGTTTTTT. Drawing the rest from reference TRBV2 and TRBJ2-2, the complete variable domain is EPEVTQTPSHQVTQMGQEVILRCVPISNHLYFYWYRQILGQKVEFLVSFYNNEISEKSEIFDDQFSVERPDGSNFTLKIRSTKLEDSAMYFCASSAQGIKNTGELFFGEGSRLTVL.

The rearrangement joins TRBV19 to TRBJ2-1, with 8 positions matching TRBD2. The CDR3 sequence is 14 residues long. Trimming at V came to 6 bases and at J to 4 bases, leaving 5 bases not matched to a gene. Germline values: CDR1 LNHDA, CDR2 SQIVND (reference sequence). The CDR3 DNA reads TGTGCCAGTAGGACCGGGACTAGATACAATGAGCAGTTCTTC. Protein: CASRTGTRYNEQFF.

The V and J genes are TRBV15 and TRBJ1-4; 9 bases agree with TRBD1. Germline values: CDR1 LNHNV, CDR2 YYDKDF (reference sequence). This CDR3 comprises 15 residues. Trimming removed 3 bases from V and 2 bases from J; junction bases left unmatched: 1. The CDR3 sequence is CATSRTGGTNEKLFF. In DNA form, the CDR3 reads TGTGCCACCAGCAGGACAGGGGGGACTAATGAAAAACTGTTTTTT.

V gene TRBV5-5 combines with J gene TRBJ2-5, with a tentative D call TRBD1 (5 bases). Trimming shortened V by 3 bases and J by 1 base, and 10 bases separated the two germline ends. This CDR3 contains 14 residues. In germline, CDR1 is SGHKS, CDR2 YYEKEE (reference sequence). The CDR3 DNA reads TGTGCCAGCAGCTCCCTAACAGGCCAAGAGACCCAGTACTTC. It codes for CASSSLTGQETQYF. Full variable domain (missing parts from reference TRBV5-5 and TRBJ2-5): DAGVTQSPTHLIKTRGQQVTLRCSPISGHKSVSWYQQVLGQGPQFIFQYYEKEERGRGNFPDRFSARQFPNYSSELNVNALLLGDSALYLCASSSLTGQETQYFGPGTRLLVL.

This sequence joins TRBV6-4 and TRBJ2-7; 7 bases fit TRBD2. CDR3 size: 15 residues. V was clipped by 5 bases and J by 1 base; unmatched bases: 8. CDR1 and CDR2 (germline): MRHNA, SNTAGT. The CDR3 region is CASSLEGGSSYEQYV. For the CDR3, the DNA is TGTGCCAGCAGTCTCGAGGGCGGGAGTTCCTACGAGCAGTACGTC.

Written as DNA, the CDR3 is TGTGCCAGCAGCCCGCCCCAGCGGGGCTCCTACGAGCAGTACTTC. This gives the protein CASSPPQRGSYEQYF. The chain couples TRBV3-1 (or the pseudogene TRBV3-2) to TRBJ2-7, with 7 positions matching TRBD2. This CDR3 spans 15 amino acids. In germline, CDR1 is LGHDT, CDR2 YNNKEL (reference sequence). The J segment lost 0 bases and the V segment lost 4 bases, leaving 6 bases of the junction unmatched.

The rearrangement joins TRBV14 to TRBJ1-2, with D possibly TRBD1 on 5 matching bases. The CDR3 runs 14 residues. The V end lost 4 bases, the J end lost 4 bases, and 13 bases lay between the germline ends. Germline V gene lookup returns CDR1 SGHDN and CDR2 FVKESK. The CDR3 coding sequence is TGTGCCAGCAGCCCTGCAAGGGGCGTCTATGGCTACACCTTC. Translating gives CASSPARGVYGYTF.

V gene TRBV2 combines with J gene TRBJ2-7; possible D gene TRBD2, 6 bases. The CDR3 has 16 amino acids. CDR1 is SNHLY and CDR2 is FYNNEI in the germline V gene. V lost 0 bases and J lost 4, with 16 bases in between. Written as DNA, the CDR3 is TGTGCCAGCAGTGAAGCACGGGCTAGCGCACGTTACGAGCAGTACGTC. Its translation: CASSEARASARYEQYV.

CDR3 residues: CASSFTGGNTGELFF. DNA for the CDR3: TGTGCCAGCAGCTTTACGGGGGGCAACACCGGGGAGCTGTTTTTT. The V call is TRBV7-9, the J call TRBJ2-2; TRBD2 is a possible D gene (7 bases). V lost 3 bases and J 2 bases, leaving 10 bases between the germline ends. CDR3 length: 15 amino acids. The germline CDR1 and CDR2 sequences are SEHNR and FQNEAQ (reference sequence).

The V call is TRBV5-1, the J call TRBJ2-7; 7 nucleotides match TRBD2. Germline CDR1 and CDR2: SGHRS and YFSETQ. The ends lost 5 bases at V and 1 base at J; junction bases unmatched: 21. The CDR3 loop spans 19 amino acids. CDR3 bases: TGCGCCAGCAGATCCCACGGGGGGAGGAGAAGCTGTCTATCCTACGAGCAGTACGTC. Protein sequence: CASRSHGGRRSCLSYEQYV.